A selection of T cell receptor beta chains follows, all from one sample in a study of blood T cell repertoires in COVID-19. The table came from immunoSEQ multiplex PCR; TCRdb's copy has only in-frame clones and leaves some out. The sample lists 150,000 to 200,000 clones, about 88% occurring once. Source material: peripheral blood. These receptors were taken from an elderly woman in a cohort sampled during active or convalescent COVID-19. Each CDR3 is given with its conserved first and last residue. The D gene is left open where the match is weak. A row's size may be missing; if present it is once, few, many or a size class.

cdr3_aa: CASSIDGSAFAQYF
cdr3_nt: TGTGCCAGTAGTATAGATGGCTCCGCCTTCGCGCAGTACTTC
clone_size: few
v_call: TRBV19
j_call: TRBJ2-7
d_call: -

cdr3_aa: CASSDFGLAVVSYNEQFF
cdr3_nt: TGTGCCAGCAGTGACTTCGGGCTAGCGGTTGTCTCCTACAATGAGCAGTTCTTC
clone_size: once
v_call: TRBV2
j_call: TRBJ2-1
d_call: TRBD2

cdr3_aa: CASSVGTGPEAFF
cdr3_nt: TGTGCCAGCAGTGTGGGGACAGGGCCTGAAGCTTTCTTT
clone_size: -
v_call: TRBV28
j_call: TRBJ1-1
d_call: TRBD1

cdr3_aa: CASSDHRGNPIRYF
cdr3_nt: TGTGCCAGCAGCGATCACAGGGGGAATCCAATAAGGTATTTT
clone_size: -
v_call: TRBV7-2
j_call: TRBJ2-3
d_call: TRBD1

cdr3_aa: CASSRPTGRPDSPLHF
cdr3_nt: TGTGCCAGCAGCCGACCGACAGGGCGTCCGGATTCACCCCTCCACTTT
clone_size: -
v_call: TRBV16
j_call: TRBJ1-6
d_call: TRBD1

cdr3_aa: CASSLAGGGNYGYTF
cdr3_nt: TGTGCCAGCAGCTTGGCTGGGGGGGGGAACTATGGCTACACCTTC
clone_size: -
v_call: TRBV5-4
j_call: TRBJ1-2
d_call: -

cdr3_aa: CASSQGVVSGVGGEQFF
cdr3_nt: TGTGCCAGCAGCCAAGGAGTGGTTTCGGGAGTTGGTGGTGAGCAGTTCTTC
clone_size: few
v_call: TRBV3-1/TRBV3-2
j_call: TRBJ2-1
d_call: -

cdr3_aa: CAWNQLGGGAREQYF
cdr3_nt: TGTGCCTGGAATCAGCTCGGCGGGGGGGCCCGCGAGCAGTACTTC
clone_size: -
v_call: TRBV30
j_call: TRBJ2-7
d_call: TRBD2

cdr3_aa: CASSPPPGQGGFEFYTEAFF
cdr3_nt: TGTGCCAGCTCACCGCCTCCGGGACAGGGAGGATTCGAATTCTACACTGAAGCTTTCTTT
clone_size: -
v_call: TRBV18
j_call: TRBJ1-1
d_call: TRBD1

cdr3_aa: CARTRDNSPLHF
cdr3_nt: TGTGCCAGAACCAGGGATAATTCACCCCTCCACTTT
clone_size: -
v_call: TRBV27
j_call: TRBJ1-6
d_call: -

cdr3_aa: CASSTGFANTIYF
cdr3_nt: TGTGCCAGTTCAACAGGGTTTGCTAACACCATATATTTT
clone_size: few
v_call: TRBV19
j_call: TRBJ1-3
d_call: -

cdr3_aa: CASSIGGGGETQYF
cdr3_nt: TGTGCCAGTAGTATAGGAGGGGGGGGAGAGACCCAGTACTTC
clone_size: -
v_call: TRBV19
j_call: TRBJ2-5
d_call: -

cdr3_aa: CSVLHRPNTEAFF
cdr3_nt: TGCAGCGTCTTACACAGGCCGAACACTGAAGCTTTCTTT
clone_size: -
v_call: TRBV29-1
j_call: TRBJ1-1
d_call: -

cdr3_aa: CASTGGGPRGYGYTF
cdr3_nt: TGCGCCAGCACCGGAGGAGGCCCCCGGGGCTATGGCTACACCTTC
clone_size: -
v_call: TRBV10-2
j_call: TRBJ1-2
d_call: -

cdr3_aa: CASSQELGGPLHF
cdr3_nt: TGCGCCAGCAGCCAAGAACTAGGGGGACCCCTCCACTTT
clone_size: few
v_call: TRBV4-3
j_call: TRBJ1-6
d_call: -

cdr3_aa: CASSLTGASGNTIYF
cdr3_nt: TGTGCCAGCAGCTTAACAGGGGCCTCTGGAAACACCATATATTTT
clone_size: -
v_call: TRBV7-2
j_call: TRBJ1-3
d_call: TRBD1

cdr3_aa: CASSRGRGAYGYTF
cdr3_nt: TGTGCCAGCAGCCGTGGTAGGGGTGCCTATGGCTACACCTTC
clone_size: -
v_call: TRBV27
j_call: TRBJ1-2
d_call: -

cdr3_aa: CASSMKHNTEAFF
cdr3_nt: TGTGCCAGTAGTATGAAACATAACACTGAAGCTTTCTTT
clone_size: -
v_call: TRBV19
j_call: TRBJ1-1
d_call: -

cdr3_aa: CASSRDRATYGYTF
cdr3_nt: TGTGCCAGCAGCCGGGACAGAGCTACATATGGCTACACCTTC
clone_size: -
v_call: TRBV7-2
j_call: TRBJ1-2
d_call: TRBD1

cdr3_aa: CASSVVGSGGGITDTQYF
cdr3_nt: TGTGCCAGCAGCGTAGTTGGTAGCGGGGGGGGCATTACAGATACGCAGTATTTT
clone_size: -
v_call: TRBV9
j_call: TRBJ2-3
d_call: TRBD2

cdr3_aa: CASSEPGRNTEAFF
cdr3_nt: TGTGCCAGCAGTGAACCAGGAAGGAACACTGAAGCTTTCTTT
clone_size: -
v_call: TRBV6-1
j_call: TRBJ1-1
d_call: -

cdr3_aa: CASRGQGGQETQYF
cdr3_nt: TGTGCCAGCAGGGGACAGGGGGGCCAAGAGACCCAGTACTTC
clone_size: -
v_call: TRBV5-4
j_call: TRBJ2-5
d_call: TRBD1

cdr3_aa: CASAELAGDTTDTQYF
cdr3_nt: TGTGCCAGCGCCGAGTTGGCGGGGGACACCACAGATACGCAGTATTTT
clone_size: -
v_call: TRBV6-4
j_call: TRBJ2-3
d_call: -

cdr3_aa: CASSEGRLQETQYF
cdr3_nt: TGCGCCAGCAGTGAGGGGAGACTACAAGAGACCCAGTACTTC
clone_size: -
v_call: TRBV10-2
j_call: TRBJ2-5
d_call: -

cdr3_aa: CATSRGLASSTDTQYF
cdr3_nt: TGTGCCACCAGCCGAGGACTAGCGTCGAGCACAGATACGCAGTATTTT
clone_size: -
v_call: TRBV15
j_call: TRBJ2-3
d_call: TRBD2

cdr3_aa: CASRPSAWTGDYEQYF
cdr3_nt: TGCGCCAGCAGACCCTCGGCCTGGACAGGGGATTACGAGCAGTACTTC
clone_size: -
v_call: TRBV4-3
j_call: TRBJ2-7
d_call: TRBD1

cdr3_aa: CASSKYRDTEAFF
cdr3_nt: TGTGCCAGCAGCAAATACAGGGATACTGAAGCTTTCTTT
clone_size: -
v_call: TRBV21-1
j_call: TRBJ1-1
d_call: -

cdr3_aa: CASRRQSNYGYTF
cdr3_nt: TGTGCCAGTAGAAGACAGTCTAACTATGGCTACACCTTC
clone_size: -
v_call: TRBV19
j_call: TRBJ1-2
d_call: -

cdr3_aa: CASSLGRPISYEQYF
cdr3_nt: TGTGCCAGCAGCTTGGGGAGGCCCATCTCCTACGAGCAGTACTTC
clone_size: -
v_call: TRBV5-6
j_call: TRBJ2-7
d_call: -

cdr3_aa: CASSYLSRELFF
cdr3_nt: TGTGCCAGCAGTTACTTATCTCGGGAGCTGTTTTTT
clone_size: -
v_call: TRBV6-2/TRBV6-3
j_call: TRBJ2-2
d_call: -

cdr3_aa: CASSRDSRETQYF
cdr3_nt: TGCGCCAGCAGCCGGGACAGTAGAGAGACCCAGTACTTC
clone_size: -
v_call: TRBV5-1
j_call: TRBJ2-5
d_call: TRBD1

cdr3_aa: CASFQTGTYEQYF
cdr3_nt: TGTGCCAGCTTCCAGACAGGGACCTACGAGCAGTACTTC
clone_size: once
v_call: TRBV6-5
j_call: TRBJ2-7
d_call: TRBD1

cdr3_aa: CASGRPTSGMKETQYF
cdr3_nt: TGTGCCAGCGGGCGACCTACTAGCGGGATGAAAGAGACCCAGTACTTC
clone_size: -
v_call: TRBV27
j_call: TRBJ2-5
d_call: TRBD2

cdr3_aa: CATRGTSDQETQYF
cdr3_nt: TGTGCCACCAGGGGCACTAGCGACCAAGAGACCCAGTACTTC
clone_size: few
v_call: TRBV11-3
j_call: TRBJ2-5
d_call: -

cdr3_aa: CASSLALAGVEQYF
cdr3_nt: TGCGCCAGCAGCTTGGCTCTAGCGGGGGTCGAGCAGTACTTC
clone_size: -
v_call: TRBV5-1
j_call: TRBJ2-7
d_call: TRBD2

cdr3_aa: CASTGEGQGHEQYF
cdr3_nt: TGTGCCAGCACAGGGGAAGGACAGGGCCACGAGCAGTACTTC
clone_size: few
v_call: TRBV21-1
j_call: TRBJ2-7
d_call: -

cdr3_aa: CASSGTGRETQYF
cdr3_nt: TGTGCCAGTAGCGGGACAGGGAGGGAGACCCAGTACTTC
clone_size: -
v_call: TRBV19
j_call: TRBJ2-5
d_call: TRBD1

cdr3_aa: CASSPQELEAGANVLTF
cdr3_nt: TGTGCCAGCTCACCACAAGAATTAGAGGCTGGGGCCAACGTCCTGACTTTC
clone_size: -
v_call: TRBV18
j_call: TRBJ2-6
d_call: -

cdr3_aa: CASSQADPGGDEKLFF
cdr3_nt: TGCGCCAGCAGCCAAGCCGATCCCGGGGGGGATGAAAAACTGTTTTTT
clone_size: -
v_call: TRBV4-1
j_call: TRBJ1-4
d_call: -

cdr3_aa: CASSDRDRETQYF
cdr3_nt: TGTGCCAGCAGTGATCGGGACAGGGAAACGCAGTATTTT
clone_size: -
v_call: TRBV6-1
j_call: TRBJ2-3
d_call: TRBD1

cdr3_aa: CASSMRTGGLFF
cdr3_nt: TGTGCCAGTAGTATGCGGACAGGGGGCTTGTTTTTT
clone_size: -
v_call: TRBV19
j_call: TRBJ1-4
d_call: TRBD1

cdr3_aa: CASIIQVTGELFF
cdr3_nt: TGTGCCAGCATCATACAGGTGACCGGGGAGCTGTTTTTT
clone_size: -
v_call: TRBV7-9
j_call: TRBJ2-2
d_call: -

cdr3_aa: CASSSWSSGDSYEQYF
cdr3_nt: TGTGCCAGCAGCTCGTGGAGTAGCGGGGACTCCTACGAGCAGTACTTC
clone_size: -
v_call: TRBV5-4
j_call: TRBJ2-7
d_call: TRBD2

cdr3_aa: CASSIDHVLADSYNEQFF
cdr3_nt: TGTGCCAGTAGTATAGACCATGTCCTGGCGGACTCCTACAATGAGCAGTTCTTC
clone_size: -
v_call: TRBV19
j_call: TRBJ2-1
d_call: -

cdr3_aa: CASSPGQGFQPQHF
cdr3_nt: TGTGCCAGCAGCCCCGGACAGGGATTTCAGCCCCAGCATTTT
clone_size: -
v_call: TRBV7-9
j_call: TRBJ1-5
d_call: TRBD1

cdr3_aa: CASSRRENQPQHF
cdr3_nt: TGTGCCAGCAGCCGTAGAGAGAATCAGCCCCAGCATTTT
clone_size: -
v_call: TRBV3-1/TRBV3-2
j_call: TRBJ1-5
d_call: -

cdr3_aa: CASGPTVSIRSPGGKTEAFF
cdr3_nt: TGTGCTAGTGGTCCCACCGTATCTATTAGGAGCCCCGGGGGGAAGACTGAAGCTTTCTTT
clone_size: -
v_call: TRBV12-5
j_call: TRBJ1-1
d_call: -

cdr3_aa: CASSGEGNQPQHF
cdr3_nt: TGTGCCAGCAGTGGGGAGGGAAATCAGCCCCAGCATTTT
clone_size: -
v_call: TRBV2
j_call: TRBJ1-5
d_call: -

cdr3_aa: CASSPPGQGANSYNSPLHF
cdr3_nt: TGTGCCAGCTCACCACCCGGACAGGGGGCGAATTCCTATAATTCACCCCTCCACTTT
clone_size: -
v_call: TRBV18
j_call: TRBJ1-6
d_call: TRBD1